Listed below are T cell receptor beta chains from one sample, sequenced in a study of blood T cell repertoires in COVID-19. Sequenced by immunoSEQ multiplex PCR; TCRdb stores in-frame clones only, minus some. This table has some 160,000 clones, about four fifths appearing once. The sample was peripheral blood. The receptors stem from a woman at least 80 years old with acute or convalescent COVID-19. Both conserved end residues are part of each CDR3. A D gene is named only where the DNA matches it firmly. The listing skips clone size in some rows; elsewhere it reads once, few, many or a size class.

clone size,J gene,D gene,V gene,CDR3 protein,CDR3 DNA
.,TRBJ1-1,.,TRBV6-5,CASSRQNTEAFF,TGTGCCAGCAGTCGACAGAACACTGAAGCTTTCTTT
.,TRBJ2-7,TRBD2,TRBV6-6,CASIQAGGSYEQYF,TGTGCCAGCATCCAGGCTGGCGGGAGTTACGAGCAGTACTTC
.,TRBJ2-1,TRBD2,TRBV7-9,CASSLSSGIVYNEQFF,TGTGCCAGCAGCCTCTCTAGCGGGATAGTCTACAATGAGCAGTTCTTC
.,TRBJ1-4,.,TRBV19,CASSIRTGTAYNEKLFF,TGTGCCAGTAGTATCCGAACAGGAACAGCGTATAATGAAAAACTGTTTTTT
.,TRBJ1-1,.,TRBV12-3/TRBV12-4,CASKRTGYTEAFF,TGTGCCAGCAAACGAACAGGCTACACTGAAGCTTTCTTT
.,TRBJ1-1,.,TRBV4-1,CASSQGTGGVNTEAFF,TGCGCCAGCAGCCAAGGAACGGGCGGGGTCAACACTGAAGCTTTCTTT
.,TRBJ2-3,TRBD2,TRBV27,CASSSPEKRGGGDTQYF,TGTGCCAGCAGTTCCCCTGAGAAGCGGGGGGGTGGAGATACGCAGTATTTT
.,TRBJ2-3,.,TRBV19,CASSVRESDTQYF,TGTGCCAGTAGTGTACGGGAATCAGATACGCAGTATTTT
.,TRBJ1-1,.,TRBV6-5,CASSYSFPGTEAFF,TGTGCCAGCAGTTACTCATTCCCGGGGACTGAAGCTTTCTTT
.,TRBJ1-6,TRBD1,TRBV9,CASSVGEGANNRSPLHF,TGTGCCAGCAGCGTAGGTGAGGGGGCCAATAATAGGTCACCCCTCCACTTT
.,TRBJ2-7,TRBD2,TRBV6-5,CASSYSVAGGIYEQYF,TGTGCCAGCAGTTACTCGGTAGCGGGAGGGATCTACGAGCAGTACTTC
.,TRBJ2-3,TRBD2,TRBV6-4,CASSTGTSGTDTQYF,TGTGCCAGTTCTACCGGGACTAGCGGCACAGATACGCAGTATTTT
.,TRBJ2-3,.,TRBV12-5,CASGRDSHADTQYF,TGTGCTAGTGGTCGGGACTCCCACGCGGATACGCAGTATTTT
once,TRBJ2-3,TRBD2,TRBV27,CAFPMREGQFRDTQYF,TGTGCCTTCCCCATGCGGGAGGGCCAGTTCAGAGATACGCAGTATTTT
.,TRBJ2-1,.,TRBV10-1,CASSEIAPRSYNEQFF,TGCGCCAGCAGCGAAATAGCCCCCCGCTCCTACAATGAGCAGTTCTTC
.,TRBJ1-1,TRBD1,TRBV7-2,CASSPSGRGWSEAFF,TGTGCCAGCAGCCCCTCCGGCAGGGGGTGGTCTGAAGCTTTCTTT
few,TRBJ2-2,TRBD2,TRBV6-2/TRBV6-3,CASSRRLAGGRKYTGELFF,TGTGCCAGCAGCCGCCGACTAGCGGGAGGCCGGAAGTACACCGGGGAGCTGTTTTTT
.,TRBJ2-1,.,TRBV7-2,CASSLAADTYNEQFF,TGTGCCAGCAGCTTAGCGGCGGACACCTACAATGAGCAGTTCTTC
.,TRBJ2-1,TRBD2,TRBV30,CAWSKTSGSYNEQFF,TGTGCCTGGAGTAAAACTAGCGGGAGCTACAATGAGCAGTTCTTC
.,TRBJ1-5,TRBD1,TRBV6-2/TRBV6-3,CASSSDREGNQPQHF,TGTGCCAGCAGTTCAGACAGGGAAGGAAATCAGCCCCAGCATTTT
.,TRBJ1-5,.,TRBV6-2/TRBV6-3,CASSYHSNQPQHF,TGTGCCAGCAGTTACCATAGCAATCAGCCCCAGCATTTT
.,TRBJ2-1,.,TRBV7-9,CASSLEAGPWNEQFF,TGTGCCAGCAGCTTAGAGGCGGGACCCTGGAATGAGCAGTTCTTC
.,TRBJ2-5,.,TRBV19,CASSIGSTSQETQYF,TGTGCCAGTAGTATAGGGTCGACTTCCCAAGAGACCCAGTACTTC
.,TRBJ2-2,.,TRBV6-5,CASSRGLGTGELFF,TGTGCCAGCAGCAGGGGATTGGGCACCGGGGAGCTGTTTTTT
few,TRBJ2-1,TRBD2,TRBV2,CASGTSGRRNEQFF,TGTGCCAGCGGGACTAGCGGGAGGAGGAATGAGCAGTTCTTC
.,TRBJ1-2,TRBD1,TRBV19,CASSSRQGRTGGYTF,TGTGCCAGTAGTTCTCGACAGGGGCGAACGGGTGGCTACACCTTC
.,TRBJ2-3,TRBD2,TRBV11-2,CASSLEASGTQYF,TGTGCCAGCAGCTTAGAAGCTAGCGGCACGCAGTATTTT
.,TRBJ1-1,TRBD1,TRBV5-1,CASSHSGTENTEAFF,TGCGCCAGCAGCCACTCCGGGACAGAGAACACTGAAGCTTTCTTT
.,TRBJ2-1,.,TRBV11-3,CASSFRGALDEQFF,TGTGCCAGCAGCTTCCGGGGGGCTCTTGATGAGCAGTTCTTC
.,TRBJ2-1,TRBD1,TRBV27,CASSRKGTGYNEQFF,TGTGCCAGCAGTCGAAAGGGGACAGGGTACAATGAGCAGTTCTTC
.,TRBJ2-5,TRBD2,TRBV11-2,CASSLLLTGGQQETQYF,TGTGCCAGCAGCTTATTGCTAACGGGAGGGCAACAAGAGACCCAGTACTTC
once,TRBJ2-5,TRBD2,TRBV7-2,CASSPQGGRETQYF,TGTGCCAGCAGCCCACAAGGCGGGAGGGAGACCCAGTACTTC
once,TRBJ1-5,.,TRBV11-2,CASSLQGWGPQHF,TGTGCCAGCAGCTTACAGGGTTGGGGGCCCCAGCATTTT
.,TRBJ2-2,TRBD1,TRBV2,CASRPRDRLPGSGELFF,TGTGCCAGCCGGCCCCGGGACAGACTACCTGGGAGCGGGGAGCTGTTTTTT
.,TRBJ1-2,TRBD1,TRBV5-6,CASSPGQGTNYGYTF,TGTGCCAGCAGCCCCGGACAGGGAACGAACTATGGCTACACCTTC
few,TRBJ2-7,.,TRBV10-1,CATLEGARKRRSYEQYF,TGCGCCACCCTGGAGGGGGCTCGTAAGCGGAGGAGCTACGAGCAGTACTTC
few,TRBJ1-1,TRBD1,TRBV19,CASSIFAGGLSTEAFF,TGTGCCAGTAGTATATTTGCAGGGGGCTTGAGTACTGAAGCTTTCTTT
.,TRBJ2-5,TRBD1,TRBV2,CASSGGQGAWETQYF,TGTGCCAGCAGTGGCGGACAGGGGGCATGGGAGACCCAGTACTTC
.,TRBJ1-1,TRBD1,TRBV7-2,CASRQGVGTEAFF,TGTGCCAGCCGACAGGGTGTAGGCACTGAAGCTTTCTTT
once,TRBJ2-7,.,TRBV5-1,CASSLEWAGSTYEQYF,TGCGCCAGCAGCTTGGAATGGGCAGGTTCGACCTACGAGCAGTACTTC
.,TRBJ2-3,TRBD1,TRBV5-1,CASNPTGIGTDTQYF,TGCGCCAGCAATCCGACAGGGATTGGCACAGATACGCAGTATTTT
once,TRBJ2-5,TRBD1,TRBV29-1,CSVGTGVGETQYF,TGCAGCGTTGGGACAGGGGTCGGGGAGACCCAGTACTTC
.,TRBJ1-6,.,TRBV6-6,CAISTDNSPLHF,TGTGCCATATCGACAGATAATTCACCCCTCCACTTT
.,TRBJ2-7,.,TRBV18,CASSLDYKTYEQYF,TGTGCCAGCTCACTAGACTATAAAACCTACGAGCAGTACTTC
.,TRBJ1-1,.,TRBV6-6,CASSYGGVRHTEAFF,TGTGCCAGCAGTTACGGGGGGGTTAGGCACACTGAAGCTTTCTTT
.,TRBJ1-1,TRBD1,TRBV6-5,CASTSSGTGGTEAFF,TGTGCCAGCACCTCGTCGGGCACAGGGGGCACTGAAGCTTTCTTT
.,TRBJ2-3,TRBD2,TRBV2,CASSPGGPSDTQYF,TGTGCCAGCAGCCCGGGAGGGCCTTCAGATACGCAGTATTTT
once,TRBJ1-2,TRBD1,TRBV5-1,CASSLGQGASNYGYTF,TGCGCCAGCAGCTTAGGACAGGGGGCCTCTAACTATGGCTACACCTTC
few,TRBJ2-6,TRBD1,TRBV10-3,CAISPGQGSGANVLTF,TGTGCCATCAGTCCGGGACAGGGTTCCGGGGCCAACGTCCTGACTTTC
.,TRBJ2-3,TRBD2,TRBV3-1/TRBV3-2,CASSQDASGGAGTQYF,TGTGCCAGCAGCCAAGACGCTAGCGGGGGGGCTGGTACGCAGTATTTT
.,TRBJ1-5,.,TRBV2,CASSVEGNQPQHF,TGTGCCAGCAGTGTGGAGGGTAATCAGCCCCAGCATTTT
.,TRBJ2-2,.,TRBV6-5,CASSRNSWNTGELFF,TGTGCCAGCAGTCGGAACAGCTGGAACACCGGGGAGCTGTTTTTT
.,TRBJ2-1,TRBD2,TRBV10-1,CASSGPLGGGYNEQFF,TGCGCCAGCAGTGGGCCTTTAGGCGGGGGGTACAATGAGCAGTTCTTC
.,TRBJ1-5,.,TRBV19,CASSIGARSNQPQHF,TGTGCCAGTAGTATTGGGGCACGTAGCAATCAGCCCCAGCATTTT
.,TRBJ1-2,.,TRBV19,CASAPSMQADTF,TGTGCCAGTGCCCCTAGCATGCAGGCGGACACCTTC
few,TRBJ1-1,TRBD1,TRBV14,CASSPQGGGTEAFF,TGTGCCAGCAGCCCCCAGGGGGGTGGCACTGAAGCTTTCTTT
.,TRBJ2-5,TRBD1,TRBV5-1,CASSSGTGGGETQYF,TGCGCCAGCAGCTCGGGGACAGGGGGCGGAGAGACCCAGTACTTC
few,TRBJ1-6,TRBD1,TRBV7-9,CASSSTGGSNSPLHF,TGTGCCAGCAGCTCGACAGGGGGAAGTAATTCACCCCTCCACTTT
.,TRBJ2-7,TRBD1,TRBV6-6,CASSRSGRGNEQYF,TGTGCCAGCAGTCGATCCGGCAGGGGGAATGAGCAGTACTTC